This T cell receptor beta chain was retrieved from a study of blood T cell repertoires in COVID-19. Study-wide context: There were acute and convalescent COVID-19 samples, and they came from the United States, Italy and Spain.

V was shortened by 8 bases and J by 2 bases, with 12 bases between the two germline ends. This CDR3 comprises 13 residues. In germline, CDR1 is ENHRY, CDR2 SYGVKD. Per the original methods: Amplification with reference gene primers provided the estimates of nucleated cell counts. The method was immunoSEQ multiplex PCR; TCRdb's version includes in-frame clones alone and lacks a portion of them. D and trimming were read from the DNA, whereas the V and J calls and clone size are those reported in that table. The table shows under 150,000 clones, with more than 80% occurring only once. The sample consisted of peripheral blood. The receptor comes from a human donor in a cohort sampled during active COVID-19. The chain is built from TRBV10-3 and TRBJ1-2; no clear D gene. CDR3 protein: CAIARDPNYGYTF. Written as DNA, the CDR3 is TGTGCCATCGCGAGGGATCCGAACTATGGCTACACCTTC.